The 10 T cell receptor beta chains in this list originate from one sample, sequenced in a study of PD-1 blockade in classical Hodgkin lymphoma. Each patient's relapse followed autologous stem cell transplantation, and brentuximab vedotin exposure varied. The assay was immunoSEQ multiplex PCR, and TCRdb's table has in-frame clones only and misses some. The table has 6,500 to 7,500 clones, about four fifths seen once. The sequenced sample was peripheral blood mononuclear cells (PBMCs), obtained before the second cycle of nivolumab. Receptors were obtained from a human donor with classical Hodgkin lymphoma.

This chain links TRBV18 with TRBJ2-1; possible D gene TRBD2, 6 bases. V lost 2 bases and J lost 8, with 10 bases in between. Germline V CDR1 and CDR2: KGHSH, LQKENI. The CDR3 spans 13 residues. The DNA of the CDR3 is TGTGCCAGCTCACCAGGCGGGACCGATGAGCAGTTCTTC. It is translated as CASSPGGTDEQFF. The whole variable domain, filled in from reference TRBV18 and TRBJ2-1, reads NAGVMQNPRHLVRRRGQEARLRCSPMKGHSHVYWYRQLPEEGLKFMVYLQKENIIDESGMPKERFSAEFPKEGPSILRIQQVVRGDSAAYFCASSPGGTDEQFFGPGTRLTVL.

The rearrangement joins TRBV6-5 to TRBJ2-7, with D hard to call. Trimming left V 2 bases short and J 1 base short, with 6 bases between. Germline values: CDR1 MNHEY, CDR2 SVGAGI. CDR3 length: 13 amino acids. CDR3 nucleotide sequence: TGTGCCAGCAGTTACACGGGTTCCTACGAGCAGTACTTC. Translated, it gives CASSYTGSYEQYF.

The chain combines TRBV12-5 with TRBJ1-3; D call uncertain. Between the trimmed V and J ends, which lost 0 bases and 0 bases, there was a span of 9 bases. The CDR3 extends over 16 amino acids. CDR1 and CDR2 from the germline V gene are LGHNT and FRNRAP. The CDR3 loop reads CASGLVMGNSGNTIYF. In nucleotides, the CDR3 is TGTGCTAGTGGTTTGGTAATGGGAAACTCTGGAAACACCATATATTTT.

The J gene is TRBJ2-3, the V gene TRBV7-8; unclear D gene. Trimming shortened V by 4 bases and J by 2 bases, and 7 bases separated the two germline ends. This CDR3 is built from 13 residues. Per the germline V gene, CDR1 is SGHVS and CDR2 is FQNEAQ. Written as DNA, the CDR3 is TGTGCCAGCAGCTCCTTTTACACAGATACGCAGTATTTT. Its translation is CASSSFYTDTQYF.

The CDR3 coding sequence is TGTGCCAGCAGCGCCTCAGGACAGGGTCGCAATGAGCAGTTCTTC. It codes for CASSASGQGRNEQFF. The chain carries TRBV6-1 and TRBJ2-1; 8 nucleotides line up with TRBD1. The CDR3 extends over 15 amino acids. In germline, CDR1 is MNHNS, CDR2 SASEGT. The J segment lost 6 bases and the V segment lost 6 bases, leaving 10 bases of the junction unmatched.

This clone is termed large. V gene TRBV18 combines with J gene TRBJ2-2; TRBD1 agrees at 8 bases. V was pared by 5 bases and J by 2 bases, with 4 bases of the junction left unmatched. This CDR3 contains 15 residues. The germline V gene encodes CDR1 KGHSH and CDR2 LQKENI. CDR3 sequence: CASSVDRGNTGELFF. For the CDR3, the DNA is TGTGCCAGCTCAGTCGACAGGGGCAACACCGGGGAGCTGTTTTTT.

The rearrangement uses TRBV18 and TRBJ1-2, with D maybe TRBD1 (5 bases). In germline, CDR1 is KGHSH, CDR2 LQKENI. CDR3 length equals 14 residues. V was clipped by 5 bases and J by 8 bases, with 18 bases between them. In DNA form, the CDR3 reads TGTGCCAGCTCAGAACGCCCGGGACTTGAGGGCTACACCTTC. Protein: CASSERPGLEGYTF.

In DNA, the CDR3 is TGTGCCAGTAGTCCCCGCTTCAACACCGGGGAGCTGTTTTTT. The encoded protein is CASSPRFNTGELFF. The chain couples TRBV19 to TRBJ2-2; unclear D gene. V dropped 5 bases and J dropped 2 bases, with 9 bases sitting between them. The CDR3 length is 14 residues. Per the germline V gene, CDR1 is LNHDA and CDR2 is SQIVND (reference sequence).

This clone was seen only a few times. The CDR3 region is CASSESGYYEQYF. The CDR3 DNA sequence: TGTGCCAGCAGTGAAAGCGGGTACTACGAGCAGTACTTC. V is TRBV2 and J is TRBJ2-7, with a possible D match to TRBD2 (6 bases). CDR1 is SNHLY and CDR2 is FYNNEI in the germline V gene. V was shortened by 2 bases and J by 3 bases, with 8 bases between the two germline ends. The CDR3 has 13 amino acids.

The rearrangement uses TRBV4-1 and TRBJ1-3; D gene unclear. V was shortened by 1 base and J by 1 base, with 11 bases between the two germline ends. Germline V gene lookup returns CDR1 MGHRA and CDR2 YSYEKL. The CDR3 runs 16 residues. This CDR3 is CASSQVTVFSGNTIYF. As DNA, the CDR3 is TGCGCCAGCAGCCAAGTAACAGTTTTTTCTGGAAACACCATATATTTT.